The 23 T cell receptor beta chains below were found in one sample sequenced in a study of CD8 T cells in Susac syndrome. Random hexamers served to reverse transcribe roughly 0.5 to 1 ug RNA. TCRdb re-derived calls from the immunoSEQ multiplex PCR reads in MiXCR, one entry per CDR3 protein. In the table there are some 120,000 distinct CDR3 sequences, just under 95% of which are singletons. The sample taken for sequencing was CD4+ T cells from PBMCs. These receptor sequences come from a human donor in good health.

The chain recombines TRBV7-2 with TRBJ2-7, with no clear D. Germline-derived CDR1 and CDR2 are SGHTA and FQGNSA. There are 14 residues in the CDR3. Trimming took off 5 bases at V and 0 bases at J, with 11 bases between the two ends. CDR3 nucleotide sequence: TGTGCCAGCAGCCCGAAACGATCCTCCTACGAGCAGTACTTC. It is translated as CASSPKRSSYEQYF.

Here the CDR3 reads CSVTMTGGGYGYTF. The CDR3 coding sequence is TGCAGTGTAACGATGACAGGGGGCGGCTATGGCTACACCTTC. J is TRBJ1-2 and V is TRBV20-1; 10 nucleotides align to TRBD1. This CDR3 has 14 amino acids. After removal of 7 bases from V and 4 bases from J, the junction contained 9 bases not matched to a gene. In germline, CDR1 is DFQATT, CDR2 SNEGSKA (reference sequence).

The V call is TRBV5-4, the J call TRBJ2-2, with D uncertain. Trimming shortened V by 0 bases and J by 4 bases, and 7 bases separated the two germline ends. Germline V CDR1 and CDR2: SGHNT, YYREEE (reference sequence). This CDR3 spans 14 amino acids. The CDR3 nucleotides read TGTGCCAGCAGCTTGGACGGGCGCACCGGGGAGCTGTTTTTT. Protein sequence: CASSLDGRTGELFF.

This chain joins TRBV29-1 and TRBJ1-1; no clear D. Germline loops: CDR1 SQVTM, CDR2 ANQGSEA. The CDR3 contains 14 residues. V was pared by 2 bases and J by 5 bases, with 15 bases between. This CDR3 reads CSVENPEGRTEAFF. CDR3 in DNA: TGCAGCGTTGAAAACCCGGAGGGCCGAACTGAAGCTTTCTTT.

This chain connects TRBV6-2 or TRBV6-3 to TRBJ2-7; D is unclear. CDR3 size: 11 residues. Germline V gene data show CDR1 as MNHEY and CDR2 as SVGEGT. Trimming left V 6 bases short and J 3 bases short, with 6 bases between. The CDR3: CASSRHYEQYF. CDR3 coding DNA: TGTGCCAGCAGCCGACACTACGAGCAGTACTTC.

J is TRBJ2-7 and V is TRBV2; D uncertain. The CDR3 is 11 amino acids. V was cut by 2 bases and J by 5 bases, with 4 bases left in between. Germline CDR1 reads SNHLY; CDR2 reads FYNNEI. The CDR3 here is CASSEHNEQYF. CDR3 sequence (DNA): TGTGCCAGCAGTGAACACAACGAGCAGTACTTC.

The chain links TRBV20-1 to TRBJ1-2; D remains unclear. Germline V gives CDR1 DFQATT, CDR2 SNEGSKA (reference sequence). Trimming removed 6 bases from V and 3 bases from J, with 11 bases in between. This CDR3 is built from 12 residues. The CDR3 nucleotides are TGCAGTGCCGAGGAAGCGGACTATGGCTACACCTTC. This encodes CSAEEADYGYTF.

The genes are TRBV18 and TRBJ2-5, with D uncertain. CDR1 KGHSH and CDR2 LQKENI come from the germline V gene. This CDR3 contains 13 residues. The V end was cut by 3 bases, the J end by 1 base, with 6 bases between. DNA of the CDR3: TGTGCCAGCTCACCCCCATCCCAAGAGACCCAGTACTTC. It specifies CASSPPSQETQYF.

The chain joins TRBV7-9 to TRBJ2-1; 15 bases fit TRBD2. The trim removed 5 bases at V and 7 bases at J, leaving 6 bases unmatched. CDR3 size: 16 residues. CDR1 and CDR2 from the germline V gene are SEHNR and FQNEAQ (reference sequence). CDR3 DNA sequence: TGTGCCAGCAGCGCGCTGGGACTAGCGGGAGGTAATGAGCAGTTCTTC. Amino acids: CASSALGLAGGNEQFF.

The gene calls are TRBV12-3 or TRBV12-4 and TRBJ1-1, with a tentative D call TRBD1 (5 bases). Trimming removed 6 bases from V and 4 bases from J, with 15 bases in between. CDR3 size: 14 residues. CDR3 sequence reads: CASSPGTSGTEAFF. In nucleotides, the CDR3 is TGTGCCAGCAGCCCCGGGACTTCGGGCACTGAAGCTTTCTTT.

The chain has TRBV5-1 and TRBJ2-5; tentatively, D is TRBD2 (5 bases). Germline V lookup: CDR1 SGHRS, CDR2 YFSETQ. The CDR3 totals 13 residues. V gave up 0 bases and J gave up 5 bases, with 8 bases separating them. In DNA, the CDR3 is TGCGCCAGCAGCTTGGCGGGGATTGAGACCCAGTACTTC. Protein: CASSLAGIETQYF.

This rearrangement joins TRBV20-1 to TRBJ1-3; D ambiguous. The CDR3 is made up of 14 amino acids. The V and J ends lost 4 bases and 0 bases respectively, with 10 bases between them. CDR1 is DFQATT and CDR2 is SNEGSKA in the germline V gene (reference sequence). Here the CDR3 DNA reads TGCAGTGCTATTGACATCCGCTCTGGAAACACCATATATTTT. This sequence encodes CSAIDIRSGNTIYF.

The chain recombines TRBV7-9 with TRBJ1-2; D is unclear. The ends were cut back, 1 base at V and 2 bases at J, with 8 bases in the middle. Germline assignment: CDR1 SEHNR and CDR2 FQNEAQ (reference sequence). The length of the CDR3 is 14 residues. In nucleotides, the CDR3 is TGTGCCAGCAGCTTAGAGACACGGAACTATGGCTACACCTTC. Amino acids: CASSLETRNYGYTF.

This rearrangement joins TRBV5-1 to TRBJ2-1; D is unclear. Germline CDR1 and CDR2: SGHRS and YFSETQ. Trimming removed 1 base at V and 4 bases at J, with 12 bases between. The length of the CDR3 is 15 residues. This CDR3 reads CASSLSDVLYNEQFF. Written as DNA, the CDR3 is TGCGCCAGCAGCTTGTCAGACGTACTTTACAATGAGCAGTTCTTC. Looking up the rest from reference TRBV5-1 and TRBJ2-1 gives the full variable domain: KAGVTQTPRYLIKTRGQQVTLSCSPISGHRSVSWYQQTPGQGLQFLFEYFSETQRNKGNFPGRFSGRQFSNSRSEMNVSTLELGDSALYLCASSLSDVLYNEQFFGPGTRLTVL.

CDR3 loop: CASSLGSYREYQQYF. The CDR3 DNA reads TGTGCCAGCAGCTTAGGATCTTACAGGGAGTATCAGCAGTACTTC. The genes are TRBV13 and TRBJ2-7, with D perhaps matching TRBD1 (6 bases). Germline CDR1 PRHDT, CDR2 FYEKMQ (reference sequence). This CDR3 is built from 15 residues. V was trimmed by 0 bases and J by 8 bases, leaving 17 bases between them.

The chain uses TRBV7-2 and TRBJ2-3; D is uncertain. This CDR3 has 13 amino acids. Germline V lookup: CDR1 SGHTA, CDR2 FQGNSA. Between the trimmed V and J ends, which lost 1 base and 4 bases, there was a span of 6 bases. The CDR3 protein is CASSLERADTQYF. The CDR3 DNA is TGTGCCAGCAGCTTAGAACGGGCAGATACGCAGTATTTT. The full variable domain, in which reference TRBV7-2 and TRBJ2-3 provide the parts outside the CDR3, is GAGVSQSPSNKVTEKGKDVELRCDPISGHTALYWYRQSLGQGLEFLIYFQGNSAPDKSGLPSDRFSAERTGGSVSTLTIQRTQQEDSAVYLCASSLERADTQYFGPGTRLTVL.

The V call is TRBV7-2, the J call TRBJ2-3; 7 nucleotides agree with TRBD1. Trimming at V came to 5 bases and at J to 0 bases, leaving 8 bases not matched to a gene. This CDR3 has 16 amino acids. CDR1 SGHTA and CDR2 FQGNSA come from the germline V gene. CDR3 sequence: CASSPGGPLSTDTQYF. The CDR3 nucleotides are TGTGCCAGCAGCCCAGGGGGTCCCCTTAGCACAGATACGCAGTATTTT. Full variable domain (remainder filled in from reference TRBV7-2 and TRBJ2-3): GAGVSQSPSNKVTEKGKDVELRCDPISGHTALYWYRQSLGQGLEFLIYFQGNSAPDKSGLPSDRFSAERTGGSVSTLTIQRTQQEDSAVYLCASSPGGPLSTDTQYFGPGTRLTVL.

This chain uses TRBV13 with TRBJ2-3; TRBD2 agrees at 7 bases. The CDR3 covers 15 residues. Germline trimming cut 2 bases from V and 4 bases from J; bases unmatched to any gene: 6. Germline loops: CDR1 PRHDT, CDR2 FYEKMQ (reference sequence). CDR3 in DNA: TGTGCCAGCAGCTTAATCGGCGGGAGATCAGATACGCAGTATTTT. This gives the protein CASSLIGGRSDTQYF.

The V gene is TRBV29-1, the J gene TRBJ1-2, with TRBD1 identical over 10 bases. The CDR3 has 15 amino acids. Germline CDR1 is SQVTM and CDR2 is ANQGSEA. The V gene end was trimmed by 6 bases and the J gene end by 8 bases; junction bases not matched to a gene: 15. The CDR3 DNA sequence: TGCAGCGTGGACGAAATCAGGGACAGGGGAGGAGGCTACACCTTC. Encoded protein: CSVDEIRDRGGGYTF.

The chain has TRBV12-3 or TRBV12-4 and TRBJ2-7; D is perhaps TRBD1 (6 bases). The CDR3 extends over 12 amino acids. The V end lost 5 bases, the J end lost 6 bases, and 11 bases lay between the germline ends. CDR3 nucleotide sequence: TGTGCCAGCAGTGTCGGACAGCTCGAGCAGTACTTC. This encodes CASSVGQLEQYF.

The J gene is TRBJ2-2, the V gene TRBV5-4; D remains unclear. The CDR3 covers 13 residues. Trimming removed 4 bases at V and 5 bases at J, with 9 bases between. The germline gives CDR1 SGHNT, CDR2 YYREEE (reference sequence). CDR3 sequence reads: CASSKGATGELFF. The CDR3 nucleotides are TGTGCCAGCAGCAAGGGCGCAACCGGGGAGCTGTTTTTT.

The chain is built from TRBV2 and TRBJ1-2, with no clear D. V gave up 3 bases and J gave up 8 bases, with 10 bases separating them. The CDR3 runs 12 residues. Germline assignment: CDR1 SNHLY and CDR2 FYNNEI. The CDR3 loop reads CASSDEGGGYTF. The CDR3 DNA reads TGTGCCAGCAGTGACGAGGGCGGGGGCTACACCTTC.

The genes are TRBV5-1 and TRBJ2-2, with a possible D match to TRBD1 (6 bases). Germline V CDR1 and CDR2: SGHRS, YFSETQ. The CDR3 covers 15 residues. Trimming removed 2 bases from V and 1 base from J, with 9 bases in between. In DNA form, the CDR3 reads TGCGCCAGCAGCTTAACAGGGTTGAACACCGGGGAGCTGTTTTTT. It codes for CASSLTGLNTGELFF.